A single T cell receptor (beta chain) is shown here with its context. This sample's treatment: some 19 received Ad26.COV2.S at low or high dose, single or two shots; 5 received placebo; per-sample allocation not given. It was on day 63 after the first vaccine or placebo injection that samples were taken. The data are from a study of Ad26.COV2.S vaccination and SARS-CoV-2 variants. The data were produced by immunoSEQ multiplex PCR, yet TCRdb's version contains in-frame clones alone and is incomplete. Among hundreds of thousands of clones listed, roughly 90% were seen once. This CDR3 region has 16 residues. The junction had 9 bases not matched to a gene; V was cut back by 5 bases and J by 4 bases. Germline V CDR1 and CDR2: GTSNPN, SVGIG (reference sequence).

The receptor was isolated from a person aged 18-60 years who received the Ad26.COV2.S COVID-19 vaccine or a placebo. The chain is built from TRBV30 and TRBJ2-2; TRBD2 agrees at 11 bases. The material was peripheral blood, obtained in a trial of Ad26.COV2.S vaccine versus placebo. The CDR3 sequence is CAWALAGEWGTGELFF. The CDR3 DNA reads TGTGCCTGGGCACTAGCGGGAGAGTGGGGCACCGGGGAGCTGTTTTTT.